One sample yielded the 21 T cell receptor beta chains listed below, sequenced in a study of T cell repertoires in cytomegalovirus infection. Using its own MiXCR run on the reads, TCRdb lists one record per CDR3 protein. The sample lists 310,000 or so distinct CDR3 sequences; about 23% were seen once. Sequenced sample: PBMCs. These receptors were obtained from a human donor in good health (CMV status not recorded). Some clones in this sample may be carry-over from other donors' samples.

The chain combines TRBV6-1 with TRBJ1-2, with D possibly TRBD1 on 6 matching bases. V was clipped by 6 bases and J by 6 bases, with 17 bases between them. The germline V gene has CDR1 MNHNS and CDR2 SASEGT. This CDR3 spans 14 amino acids. The CDR3 DNA follows: TGTGCCAGCAGGATACAGGGTGGTGGAGATGGCTACACCTTC. It codes for CASRIQGGGDGYTF.

J is TRBJ2-3 and V is TRBV25-1; D call uncertain. Looked up from germline, CDR1 is MGHDK and CDR2 is SYGVNS. The CDR3 has 12 residues. Trimming left V 6 bases short and J 6 bases short, with 10 bases between. CDR3 DNA: TGTGCCAGCAGGGGCAGTTCGGATACGCAGTATTTT. This sequence encodes CASRGSSDTQYF.

This clonotype was recorded at least ten times. The chain couples TRBV7-2 to TRBJ2-1, with unresolved D. The germline V gene has CDR1 SGHTA and CDR2 FQGNSA. V lost 4 bases, J lost 10 bases, and 11 bases lay in between. The CDR3 runs to 12 residues. CDR3 in DNA: TGTGCCAGCAGCTCGGACGGAGTGGAGCAGTTCTTC. Protein sequence: CASSSDGVEQFF.

This clonotype was observed a handful of times. The chain uses TRBV24-1 and TRBJ2-1; no clear D. CDR3 size: 15 residues. Trimming left V 3 bases short and J 9 bases short, with 17 bases between. Per the germline V gene, CDR1 is KGHDR and CDR2 is SFDVKD. DNA for the CDR3: TGTGCCACCAGTGATACGCGCGTTCCCATCGGTGAGCAGTTCTTC. It translates to CATSDTRVPIGEQFF.

This clonotype showed up just a few times. The chain is built from TRBV10-3 and TRBJ1-5, with D perhaps TRBD1 (6 bases). The CDR3 has 16 amino acids. Germline values: CDR1 ENHRY, CDR2 SYGVKD. Trimming left V 0 bases short and J 0 bases short, with 9 bases between. CDR3 sequence: CAISESGGNSNQPQHF. The CDR3 DNA is TGTGCCATCAGTGAGTCAGGGGGGAATAGCAATCAGCCCCAGCATTTT.

This clonotype was observed many times. The V call is TRBV7-2, the J call TRBJ2-4; D is possibly TRBD1 (6 bases). CDR3 size: 15 residues. Trimming stripped 5 bases from V and 0 bases from J, with 11 bases between. Germline CDR1 is SGHTA and CDR2 is FQGNSA. The CDR3 spells CASSHRDLAKNIQYF. DNA for the CDR3: TGTGCCAGCAGCCACAGGGACCTAGCCAAAAACATTCAGTACTTC. The full variable domain, rest sourced from reference TRBV7-2 and TRBJ2-4, is GAGVSQSPSNKVTEKGKDVELRCDPISGHTALYWYRQSLGQGLEFLIYFQGNSAPDKSGLPSDRFSAERTGGSVSTLTIQRTQQEDSAVYLCASSHRDLAKNIQYFGAGTRLSVL.

This clonotype was observed a handful of times. The V gene is TRBV5-1, the J gene TRBJ1-1; 7 bases line up with TRBD1. The germline CDR1 and CDR2 sequences are SGHRS and YFSETQ. The CDR3 is 14 residues long. Trimming removed 0 bases from V and 4 bases from J; junction bases left unmatched: 3. CDR3 nucleotides: TGCGCCAGCAGCTTGGCCGACAGGGCCACTGAAGCTTTCTTT. This encodes CASSLADRATEAFF.

The genes are TRBV24-1 and TRBJ2-5; a weak D match, TRBD1 (5 bases). Trimming took 5 bases from V and 5 from J, leaving 11 bases between them. This CDR3 contains 13 residues. Germline loops: CDR1 KGHDR, CDR2 SFDVKD. The CDR3 is CATSGQPSETQYF. The CDR3 nucleotides read TGTGCCACCAGTGGACAGCCCTCCGAGACCCAGTACTTC.

In its sample, this clonotype was seen a few times. The rearrangement joins TRBV28 to TRBJ2-1; 9 bases map to TRBD1. Looked up from germline, CDR1 is MDHEN and CDR2 is SYDVKM. The CDR3 sequence is 15 residues long. The J segment lost 5 bases and the V segment lost 8 bases, leaving 10 bases of the junction unmatched. The CDR3 region is CASSHRQGGNNEQFF. For the CDR3, the DNA is TGTGCCAGCTCCCACAGACAGGGGGGAAACAATGAGCAGTTCTTC.

The chain links TRBV30 to TRBJ1-4; 9 bases map to TRBD1. The CDR3 sequence is 14 residues long. CDR1 is GTSNPN and CDR2 is SVGIG in the germline V gene (reference sequence). Trimming took 4 bases from V and 1 from J; bases not matched to a gene: 1. CDR3 amino acids: CAWNRGLTNEKLFF. The CDR3 DNA sequence: TGTGCCTGGAACAGGGGGCTAACTAATGAAAAACTGTTTTTT.

Points on this clonotype: Relative to the germline gene, one junction end is altered; a read error may explain this. The chain is built from TRBV6-6 and TRBJ2-1, with D possibly matching TRBD2 (5 bases). The CDR3 runs to 15 residues. The germline CDR1 and CDR2 sequences are MNHNY and SVGAGI (reference sequence). The CDR3 protein is CASIYRGFGKNEQFF. The CDR3 coding sequence is TGTGCCAGCATTTACCGAGGGTTCGGGAAAAATGAGCAGTTCTTC.

The chain is built from TRBV11-2 and TRBJ2-5, with D tentatively TRBD1 (6 bases). Between the trimmed V and J ends, which lost 0 bases and 2 bases, there was a span of 13 bases. The CDR3 sequence is 16 residues long. The germline CDR1 and CDR2 sequences are SGHAT and FQNNGV. CDR3 bases: TGTGCCAGCAGCTTAGACGGGATCGGGACACAAGAGACCCAGTACTTC. Encoded protein: CASSLDGIGTQETQYF.

This clonotype was detected a few times. The gene calls are TRBV15 and TRBJ2-5; D possibly matches TRBD1 or TRBD2 (6 bases each). Per the germline V gene, CDR1 is LNHNV and CDR2 is YYDKDF (reference sequence). The V gene lost 1 base and the J gene lost 5 bases, with 14 bases spanning the gap. The CDR3 contains 15 residues. CDR3 sequence reads: CATSRAWGATETQYF. As DNA, the CDR3 is TGTGCCACCAGCAGAGCTTGGGGGGCTACGGAGACCCAGTACTTC.

This sequence joins TRBV5-4 and TRBJ1-2, with 8 bases lining up with TRBD1. This CDR3 has 16 residues. V shed 1 base and J 0 bases; nucleotides not matched to a gene: 5. The germline CDR1 and CDR2 sequences are SGHNT and YYREEE (reference sequence). CDR3 protein: CASSLRQGITNYGYTF. The DNA for the CDR3 is TGTGCCAGCAGCTTGCGACAGGGGATTACTAACTATGGCTACACCTTC.

This clonotype was picked up a small number of times. The chain links TRBV19 to TRBJ1-5, with TRBD1 as a possible D gene (5 bases). CDR1 is LNHDA, CDR2 SQIVND, per germline (reference sequence). The CDR3 is 9 amino acids. The CDR3 sequence: CGEGWPQHF. The DNA of the CDR3 is TGTGGAGAGGGGTGGCCCCAGCATTTT.

The V call is TRBV19, the J call TRBJ1-5; D not certain. V lost 3 bases and J lost 6, with 15 bases in between. Germline values: CDR1 LNHDA, CDR2 SQIVND (reference sequence). The CDR3 is 15 amino acids. The CDR3 region has the DNA TGTGCCAGTAGTATTCCCGAGGCCGGGATTCAGCCCCAGCATTTT. Protein sequence: CASSIPEAGIQPQHF.

At least ten counts were recorded for this clonotype. V and J are TRBV7-2 and TRBJ1-5; unclear D gene. Germline V lookup: CDR1 SGHTA, CDR2 FQGNSA. Trimming stripped 2 bases from V and 4 bases from J, with 12 bases between. The CDR3 length is 15 residues. The CDR3 spells CASSLLWVKNQPQHF. CDR3 DNA sequence: TGTGCCAGCAGCTTATTATGGGTTAAAAATCAGCCCCAGCATTTT.

The chain joins TRBV14 to TRBJ1-2; 7 bases match TRBD1. V lost 11 bases to trimming and J lost 4 bases; unmatched junction nucleotides: 19. This CDR3 region has 16 residues. From germline, CDR1 is SGHDN and CDR2 FVKESK. The DNA for the CDR3 is TGTGCCTCACTTTGGGAGTGGGACAGTTACTTCTATGGCTACACCTTC. Its protein product is CASLWEWDSYFYGYTF.

This clonotype turned up a few times. The chain combines TRBV5-4 with TRBJ2-7, with TRBD1 as a possible D gene (7 bases). The V end lost 5 bases, the J end lost 8 bases, and 14 bases lay between the germline ends. This CDR3 is built from 12 residues. Germline CDR1 reads SGHNT; CDR2 reads YYREEE (reference sequence). CDR3 bases: TGTGCCAGCAGGCCCCAGGGGGGCAAGCAGTACTTC. Translated, it gives CASRPQGGKQYF.

This chain uses TRBV29-1 with TRBJ2-6; no clear D. Trimming left V 7 bases short and J 1 base short, with 5 bases between. From germline, CDR1 is SQVTM and CDR2 ANQGSEA. This CDR3 region has 12 residues. The CDR3, as DNA: TGCAGCGCCCATTCTGGGGCCAACGTCCTGACTTTC. This sequence encodes CSAHSGANVLTF.

The sample holds many counts of this clonotype. This chain joins TRBV6-1 and TRBJ2-1; D remains unclear. From germline, CDR1 is MNHNS and CDR2 SASEGT. Trimming left V 7 bases short and J 3 bases short, with 7 bases between. The CDR3 has 12 residues. This chain's CDR3 is CASTGNYNEQFF. CDR3 sequence (DNA): TGTGCCAGCACGGGCAACTACAATGAGCAGTTCTTC.